The 28 T cell receptor beta chains below all came from one sample that was sequenced in a study of T cell changes during pregnancy in multiple sclerosis. Sequencing was performed with immunoSEQ multiplex PCR; in TCRdb, only in-frame clones are kept and a portion is missing. Of tens of thousands of clones in the sample, approximately 92% were seen once. This material consisted of peripheral blood, taken in the first trimester of pregnancy. These receptors were taken from a female donor with multiple sclerosis, enrolled in a pregnancy study.

The chain joins TRBV4-1 to TRBJ2-1; 9 bases map to TRBD2. The CDR3 length is 15 residues. The germline V gene encodes CDR1 MGHRA and CDR2 YSYEKL. Unmatched junction bases numbered 5, after V lost 0 bases and J lost 8 bases. CDR3 DNA sequence: TGCGCCAGCAGCCAAGATATGGCGGGAGGGGATGAGCAGTTCTTC. This sequence encodes CASSQDMAGGDEQFF.

The genes are TRBV29-1 and TRBJ2-7; 10 bases match TRBD1. Per the germline V gene, CDR1 is SQVTM and CDR2 is ANQGSEA. J gave up 6 bases and V 6 bases, and 11 bases lay outside the gene matches. The CDR3 is made up of 14 amino acids. This chain's CDR3 is CSVGQGVRLREQYF. Here the CDR3 DNA reads TGCAGCGTCGGACAGGGGGTGAGGTTGCGCGAGCAGTACTTC.

V and J are TRBV7-3 and TRBJ2-3; a possible D gene is TRBD2 (5 bases). This CDR3 is 15 amino acids long. Germline V gene sequence: CDR1 SGHTA, CDR2 FQGTGA. Trimming pared 2 bases from V and 0 bases from J, leaving 9 bases between. In nucleotides, the CDR3 is TGTGCCAGCAGCTTAGGCGGGCGTAGCACAGATACGCAGTATTTT. Its translation is CASSLGGRSTDTQYF.

This clone occurred once. This sequence joins TRBV13 and TRBJ1-1; D gene unclear. The germline CDR1 and CDR2 sequences are PRHDT and FYEKMQ (reference sequence). Trimming cost V 2 bases and J 1 base, with 8 bases left between them. CDR3 length equals 14 residues. The CDR3 coding sequence is TGTGCCAGCAGCTTATCCACAAGGAACACTGAAGCTTTCTTT. Translating gives CASSLSTRNTEAFF.

The chain links TRBV7-9 to TRBJ2-5; D possibly corresponds to TRBD1 (6 bases). This CDR3 is 15 amino acids long. CDR1 SEHNR and CDR2 FQNEAQ come from the germline V gene (reference sequence). V lost 4 bases and J lost 2, with 14 bases in between. CDR3 in amino acids: CASSSQQGLQETQYF. The CDR3 DNA follows: TGTGCCAGCAGCTCCCAACAGGGCTTGCAAGAGACCCAGTACTTC.

The V call is TRBV4-1, the J call TRBJ1-2, with D tentatively TRBD1 (6 bases). This CDR3 is built from 16 residues. Trimming shortened V by 1 base and J by 3 bases, and 15 bases separated the two germline ends. The germline V gene encodes CDR1 MGHRA and CDR2 YSYEKL. CDR3 nucleotides: TGCGCCAGCAGCCAAGTCCCGGGGGGCGAAGACTATGGCTACACCTTC. This encodes CASSQVPGGEDYGYTF.

The rearrangement links TRBV10-3 to TRBJ1-3; 7 bases agree with TRBD1. In germline, CDR1 is ENHRY, CDR2 SYGVKD. This CDR3 contains 15 residues. V was clipped by 5 bases and J by 0 bases; unmatched bases: 4. CDR3 DNA: TGTGCCATCAGTACAGGGGATTCCTCTGGAAACACCATATATTTT. It translates to CAISTGDSSGNTIYF.

V usage is TRBV2 and J usage is TRBJ2-3, with D uncertain. Germline V lookup: CDR1 SNHLY, CDR2 FYNNEI. This CDR3 comprises 11 residues. The V gene lost 6 bases and the J gene lost 2 bases, with 3 bases spanning the gap. The CDR3 DNA follows: TGTGCCAGCAGGGCCACAGATACGCAGTATTTT. Its translation: CASRATDTQYF.

The table lists this clone with a count of one. This chain links TRBV7-2 with TRBJ1-5, with D unresolved. Trimming took off 3 bases at V and 6 bases at J, with 12 bases between the two ends. Per the germline V gene, CDR1 is SGHTA and CDR2 is FQGNSA. The CDR3 extends over 14 amino acids. CDR3 protein: CASSFSSTGQPQHF. CDR3 DNA sequence: TGTGCCAGCAGCTTCTCCTCAACGGGTCAGCCCCAGCATTTT.

V usage is TRBV29-1 and J usage is TRBJ1-5, with a tentative D call TRBD1 (6 bases). CDR1 is SQVTM and CDR2 is ANQGSEA in the germline V gene. The CDR3 has 12 residues. V was pared by 5 bases and J by 6 bases, with 11 bases between. CDR3 sequence: CSVHVGGQPQHF. The DNA of the CDR3 is TGCAGCGTTCACGTAGGGGGTCAGCCCCAGCATTTT.

The rearrangement joins TRBV19 to TRBJ1-1; D is perhaps TRBD1 (5 bases). Trimming stripped 6 bases from V and 5 bases from J, with 16 bases between. The CDR3 covers 14 residues. The germline CDR1 and CDR2 sequences are LNHDA and SQIVND (reference sequence). This CDR3 reads CASSPLWGETEAFF. CDR3 bases: TGTGCCAGTAGCCCCCTCTGGGGGGAGACTGAAGCTTTCTTT.

CDR3 sequence (DNA): TGCAGTGCTCATGGGGGGACTGAAGCTTTCTTT. Residues: CSAHGGTEAFF. The chain carries TRBV20-1 and TRBJ1-1; tentative D call: TRBD1 (5 bases). Germline CDR1 DFQATT, CDR2 SNEGSKA (reference sequence). V shed 5 bases and J shed 5 bases, with 9 bases lying between them. The CDR3 consists of 11 residues.

V gene TRBV13 combines with J gene TRBJ2-3, with TRBD2 matching 9 bases. This CDR3 region has 21 residues. The junction had 17 bases not matched to a gene; V was cut back by 1 base and J by 0 bases. CDR1 is PRHDT and CDR2 is FYEKMQ in the germline V gene (reference sequence). CDR3: CASSLEPRGGSGRSSTDTQYF. As DNA, the CDR3 is TGTGCCAGCAGCTTAGAACCCCGCGGGGGTAGCGGGAGATCGAGCACAGATACGCAGTATTTT. Together with reference TRBV13 and TRBJ2-3, the CDR3 gives the full variable domain: AAGVIQSPRHLIKEKRETATLKCYPIPRHDTVYWYQQGPGQDPQFLISFYEKMQSDKGSIPDRFSAQQFSDYHSELNMSSLELGDSALYFCASSLEPRGGSGRSSTDTQYFGPGTRLTVL.

The rearrangement uses TRBV14 and TRBJ2-7; 9 bases are a match to TRBD1. The CDR3 sequence is 17 residues long. The junction had 8 bases not matched to a gene; V was cut back by 2 bases and J by 0 bases. Germline CDR1 and CDR2: SGHDN and FVKESK. In nucleotides, the CDR3 is TGTGCCAGCAGCCAAATGACCGGGACAGGGTTCTCCTACGAGCAGTACTTC. This translates into CASSQMTGTGFSYEQYF. Using reference TRBV14 and TRBJ2-7 for the parts outside the CDR3, the full variable domain is EAGVTQFPSHSVIEKGQTVTLRCDPISGHDNLYWYRRVMGKEIKFLLHFVKESKQDESGMPNNRFLAERTGGTYSTLKVQPAELEDSGVYFCASSQMTGTGFSYEQYFGPGTRLTVT.

The V gene is TRBV15, the J gene TRBJ1-5, with D unclear. The V and J ends lost 0 bases and 7 bases respectively, with 13 bases between them. CDR3 length equals 15 residues. Germline CDR1 is LNHNV and CDR2 is YYDKDF (reference sequence). CDR3 in amino acids: CATSRDPSFRQPQHF. The CDR3 DNA sequence: TGTGCCACCAGCAGAGATCCCTCCTTTAGACAGCCCCAGCATTTT.

The chain's CDR3 is CASSVSRHVYEQYF. CDR3 in DNA: TGCGCCAGCAGCGTCTCGCGACACGTCTACGAGCAGTACTTC. This chain connects TRBV5-1 to TRBJ2-7; D is ambiguous. The CDR3 loop spans 14 amino acids. Trimming stripped 4 bases from V and 3 bases from J, with 14 bases between. Germline assignment: CDR1 SGHRS and CDR2 YFSETQ.

The chain combines TRBV4-3 with TRBJ1-4; D gene uncertain. The CDR3 covers 14 residues. V was shortened by 3 bases and J by 10 bases, with 15 bases between the two germline ends. The V gene's germline CDR1 is LGHNA and CDR2 YSLEER. The CDR3 DNA reads TGCGCCAGCAGCCAGGCAGTCCTAGCGGGAAAACTGTTTTTT. Its protein product is CASSQAVLAGKLFF.

The chain combines TRBV7-6 with TRBJ2-2, with D maybe TRBD1 (6 bases). The V gene's germline CDR1 is SGHVS and CDR2 FNYEAQ. Between the trimmed V and J ends, which lost 1 base and 4 bases, there was a span of 10 bases. The CDR3 spans 15 residues. CDR3 DNA: TGTGCCAGCAGCTTAGGTACAGGGAGCACCGGGGAGCTGTTTTTT. It is translated as CASSLGTGSTGELFF. Full variable domain (rest looked up from reference TRBV7-6 and TRBJ2-2): GAGVSQSPRYKVTKRGQDVALRCDPISGHVSLYWYRQALGQGPEFLTYFNYEAQQDKSGLPNDRFSAERPEGSISTLTIQRTEQRDSAMYRCASSLGTGSTGELFFGEGSRLTVL.

This clone was detected only once. The chain employs TRBV30 and TRBJ2-1; D unclear. Germline V gene lookup returns CDR1 GTSNPN and CDR2 SVGIG (reference sequence). The V gene lost 7 bases and the J gene lost 0 bases, with 22 bases spanning the gap. CDR3 length equals 17 residues. CDR3 DNA sequence: TGTGCCTCCCCACTTTCGGGTAGCAGCAGCTCCTACAATGAGCAGTTCTTC. The encoded protein is CASPLSGSSSSYNEQFF. Filled out from reference TRBV30 and TRBJ2-1, the complete variable domain reads SQTIHQWPATLVQPVGSPLSLECTVEGTSNPNLYWYRQAAGRGLQLLFYSVGIGQISSEVPQNLSASRPQDRQFILSSKKLLLSDSGFYLCASPLSGSSSSYNEQFFGPGTRLTVL.

The chain couples TRBV29-1 to TRBJ2-3; D is possibly TRBD1 (7 bases). From germline, CDR1 is SQVTM and CDR2 ANQGSEA. This CDR3 contains 15 residues. The ends were cut back, 0 bases at V and 5 bases at J, with 15 bases in the middle. The CDR3 is CSVEERGRGLDTQYF. CDR3 coding DNA: TGCAGCGTTGAAGAGCGGGGTAGGGGGCTAGATACGCAGTATTTT.

This rearrangement joins TRBV6-6 to TRBJ1-3, with a tentative D call TRBD1 (5 bases). Germline V gene sequence: CDR1 MNHNY, CDR2 SVGAGI (reference sequence). V lost 6 bases and J 2 bases, leaving 11 bases between the germline ends. CDR3 size: 14 residues. CDR3 sequence: CASSMAGTGNTIYF. The CDR3 nucleotides read TGTGCCAGCAGCATGGCAGGGACTGGAAACACCATATATTTT.

This clone came up once. The gene calls are TRBV9 and TRBJ2-2; weak D call: TRBD2 (6 bases). Trimming pared 0 bases from V and 3 bases from J, leaving 12 bases between. Germline V gives CDR1 SGDLS, CDR2 YYNGEE. This CDR3 has 16 residues. CDR3 sequence (DNA): TGTGCCAGCAGCGTAGGATTGCGGGACCACACCGGGGAGCTGTTTTTT. It codes for CASSVGLRDHTGELFF.

This clone was detected only once. DNA for the CDR3: TGTGCCAGCAGTAGGCCCAGGCCGGCCACCGGGGAGCTGTTTTTT. Its protein product is CASSRPRPATGELFF. The V and J genes are TRBV27 and TRBJ2-2; D unresolved. The CDR3 is 15 residues long. V was clipped by 5 bases and J by 4 bases, with 14 bases between them. From germline, CDR1 is MNHEY and CDR2 SMNVEV (reference sequence).

This clone was counted between two and nine times. The rearrangement links TRBV9 to TRBJ1-2, with D hard to call. This CDR3 is 14 amino acids long. V lost 0 bases to trimming and J lost 2 bases, with 8 bases between them. Germline CDR1 reads SGDLS; CDR2 reads YYNGEE. CDR3 DNA: TGTGCCAGCAGCGTAGGCGGGATAAACTATGGCTACACCTTC. This gives the protein CASSVGGINYGYTF.

V and J are TRBV10-3 and TRBJ2-7, with 9 positions matching TRBD1. V was pared by 5 bases and J by 5 bases, with 13 bases of the junction left unmatched. Germline V lookup: CDR1 ENHRY, CDR2 SYGVKD. This CDR3 has 16 residues. The CDR3 loop reads CAISFVPGTGQDEQYF. CDR3 DNA sequence: TGTGCCATCAGTTTTGTGCCCGGGACAGGGCAAGACGAGCAGTACTTC.

This sequence joins TRBV7-8 and TRBJ2-5, with D possibly matching TRBD2 (6 bases). Germline assignment: CDR1 SGHVS and CDR2 FQNEAQ. The CDR3 runs 14 residues. The V end was cut by 2 bases, the J end by 4 bases, with 11 bases between. This CDR3 reads CASSLMSSAETQYF. DNA of the CDR3: TGTGCCAGCAGCTTAATGTCTAGCGCAGAGACCCAGTACTTC.

This chain joins TRBV6-1 and TRBJ1-5, with 10 bases lining up with TRBD1. There are 14 residues in the CDR3. Germline V lookup: CDR1 MNHNS, CDR2 SASEGT. V was clipped by 6 bases and J by 1 base; unmatched bases: 0. Here the CDR3 reads CASRGQGSNQPQHF. CDR3 DNA: TGTGCCAGCAGGGGACAGGGGAGCAATCAGCCCCAGCATTTT.

J is TRBJ2-1 and V is TRBV19, with 9 bases identical to TRBD2. The CDR3 has 14 residues. The trim removed 6 bases at V and 3 bases at J, leaving 3 bases unmatched. CDR1 is LNHDA and CDR2 is SQIVND in the germline V gene (reference sequence). The CDR3 reads CASSPSGNYNEQFF. DNA for the CDR3: TGTGCCAGTAGCCCTAGCGGGAACTACAATGAGCAGTTCTTC.